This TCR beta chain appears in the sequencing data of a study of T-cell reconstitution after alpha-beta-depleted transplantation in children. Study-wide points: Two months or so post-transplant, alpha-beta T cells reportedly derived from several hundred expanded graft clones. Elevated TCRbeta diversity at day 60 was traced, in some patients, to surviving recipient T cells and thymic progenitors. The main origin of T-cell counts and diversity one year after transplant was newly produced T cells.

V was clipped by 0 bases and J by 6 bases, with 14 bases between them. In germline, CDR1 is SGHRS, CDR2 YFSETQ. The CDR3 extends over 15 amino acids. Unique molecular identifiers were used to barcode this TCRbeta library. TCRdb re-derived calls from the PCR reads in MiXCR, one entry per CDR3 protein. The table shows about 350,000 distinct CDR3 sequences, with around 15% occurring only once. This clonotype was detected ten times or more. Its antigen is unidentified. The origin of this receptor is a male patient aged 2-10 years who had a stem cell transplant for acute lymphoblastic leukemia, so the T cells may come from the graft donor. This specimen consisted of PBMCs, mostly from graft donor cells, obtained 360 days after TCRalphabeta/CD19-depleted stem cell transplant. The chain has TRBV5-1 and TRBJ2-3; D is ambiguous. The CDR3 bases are TGCGCCAGCAGCTTGGGCGGTTACCACGGGGATACGCAGTATTTT. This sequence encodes CASSLGGYHGDTQYF.